This T cell receptor beta chain was identified during a study of blood T cell repertoires in COVID-19 (TCRdb year 2020). As for the study more broadly: Samples covering the acute and convalescent phases of COVID-19 were provided by collaborators in the United States, Italy and Spain. The material from the prospective study consisted of cDNA or gDNA derived from T cells, B-cell-depleted T cells, or PBMCs. Subjects who had been exposed to COVID-19, were actively infected with it, or had recovered from it provided the deeply sampled blood TCRbeta repertoires that made up the dataset. A freely available public database, intended as a resource for researchers studying the immune response to SARS-CoV-2, is where the repertoires were released. The samples were drawn from the first 160 participants of the ongoing ImmuneRACE study and from some 1,300 subjects provided by 6 global collaborators. A de-identified subject ID, COVID-19 status, age in years and sex were almost always included in the sample metadata. Where available, HLA class I and class II types were obtained from metadata supplied by the sample provider rather than from assay-based typing. General conclusions and limits of the study: The quantity of clinical and demographic metadata differed by source and by participant and was supplied without curation.

As to this clone: Its antigen is not yet known. Base quality data are lacking; no much larger clone is found one base away.

The collaborating institutions used their own protocols to collect whole blood in K2EDTA tubes. For TCRbeta analysis, collaborator samples were shipped as frozen whole blood, as isolated PBMCs, or as DNA extracted from either sample type. V trim: 0 bases; J trim: 3 bases; unmatched bases: 5. There are 15 amino acids in the CDR3, from cysteine to phenylalanine inclusive. Of the read, only the CDR3 DNA is kept; its 45 bases are in frame from base 1. The germline V gene (reference sequence) yields GTSNPN for CDR1 and SVGIG for CDR2. TCRbeta CDR3 regions were amplified from genomic DNA by means of the immunoSEQ Assay, a bias-controlled multiplex PCR. In the original analysis: Nucleated cell counts per sample were estimated from amplification of reference gene primers within the assay. To quantify the absolute abundance of each unique TCRbeta CDR3 rearrangement, sequence reads were collapsed and filtered. For each sample, productive Simpson clonality was calculated as the square root of Simpson's diversity index over productive rearrangements. TCRdb holds this immuneACCESS table with in-frame rearrangements only. Some clones are missing; in checked studies, unresolved V genes explain under half, and the rest has no known cause. V and J calls and clone size are copied from that table; D and trimming were computed from the DNA. Recorded for this sample are some 130,000 clones; less than 85% of them occurred a single time. Jointly, the top ten make up 17% of the sample.

This sequence originates from a woman of 80 years or more with acute or convalescent COVID-19. Sequencing was carried out using peripheral blood. The sequence links TRBV30 to TRBJ2-5, with 9 bases matching TRBD2. The CDR3 region reads CAWSVGGREKETQYF. The nucleotide sequence is given as TGTGCCTGGAGTGTAGGCGGGAGGGAGAAAGAGACCCAGTACTTC.